Each of the 18 T cell receptor beta chains below was sequenced from the same sample in a study of T cells after yellow fever vaccination. MiXCR, run by TCRdb on the 5' RACE reads, gives a single entry per CDR3 protein. Here the sample spans under 200,000 distinct CDR3 sequences, approximately 11% being singletons. The sample was CD8+ T cells sorted from PBMCs, taken 15 days after the yellow fever booster vaccination. All receptors come from a man between 18 and 35 years old who received the YFV17D yellow fever vaccine.

CDR3 amino acids: CASVSGGLGNTEAFF. As DNA, the CDR3 is TGCGCCAGCGTGTCGGGGGGCCTGGGGAACACTGAAGCTTTCTTT. The genes are TRBV5-1 and TRBJ1-1, with D possibly matching TRBD1 (6 bases). The CDR3 is 15 residues long. The V end lost 7 bases, the J end lost 1 base, and 17 bases lay between the germline ends. The V gene's germline CDR1 is SGHRS and CDR2 YFSETQ.

This clonotype was recorded a few times. V usage is TRBV4-2 and J usage is TRBJ2-5, with 7 nucleotides matching TRBD2. This CDR3 has 16 residues. CDR1 LGHNA and CDR2 YNFKEQ come from the germline V gene. Unmatched junction bases numbered 9, after V lost 3 bases and J lost 2 bases. As DNA, the CDR3 is TGTGCCAGCAGCCAGGGGACTATGGGGAAACAAGAGACCCAGTACTTC. Its protein is CASSQGTMGKQETQYF.

In this sample, this clonotype turned up a few times. J is TRBJ2-7 and V is TRBV4-1, with a tentative D call TRBD2 (5 bases). Germline loops: CDR1 MGHRA, CDR2 YSYEKL. V lost 1 base and J 2 bases, leaving 12 bases between the germline ends. The CDR3 length is 15 residues. CDR3 in DNA: TGCGCCAGCAGCCAAGCCCCCGGGATAGCCTACGAGCAGTACGTC. Encoded protein: CASSQAPGIAYEQYV.

Details on this clonotype: Relative to the germline gene, one junction end is altered; a read error may explain this. This rearrangement joins TRBV5-6 to TRBJ2-1; D might be TRBD1 or TRBD2, each matching 5 bases. Germline V gives CDR1 SGHDT, CDR2 YYEEEE. The length of the CDR3 is 14 residues. CDR3 amino acids: CASCPEGRLNELFF. The CDR3 DNA follows: TGTGCCAGCTGCCCCGAGGGACGGCTCAATGAGCTGTTCTTC.

This clonotype was seen only a few times. V usage is TRBV11-2 and J usage is TRBJ2-6; D is undetermined. Germline V gene sequence: CDR1 SGHAT, CDR2 FQNNGV. This CDR3 is built from 16 residues. V was trimmed by 6 bases and J by 4 bases, leaving 16 bases between them. CDR3: CASRSKWAMGANVLTF. CDR3 bases: TGTGCCAGCAGATCCAAGTGGGCTATGGGGGCCAACGTCCTGACTTTC.

This clonotype was detected a few times. The J gene is TRBJ2-3, the V gene TRBV29-1; 8 bases are a match to TRBD1. The CDR3 totals 13 residues. Germline V CDR1 and CDR2: SQVTM, ANQGSEA. Germline trimming cut 6 bases from V and 0 bases from J; bases unmatched to any gene: 2. Written as DNA, the CDR3 is TGCAGCGTGACAGGGGATAGCACAGATACGCAGTATTTT. Protein: CSVTGDSTDTQYF.

This rearrangement joins TRBV5-6 to TRBJ1-5; D is undetermined. This CDR3 has 16 residues. Germline values: CDR1 SGHDT, CDR2 YYEEEE. V lost 3 bases to trimming and J lost 4 bases, with 17 bases between them. The CDR3 sequence: CASSYRGFVLNQPQHF. CDR3 nucleotides: TGTGCCAGCAGCTATCGGGGATTCGTCCTTAATCAGCCCCAGCATTTT. Variable domain in full (rest from reference TRBV5-6 and TRBJ1-5): DAGVTQSPTHLIKTRGQQVTLRCSPKSGHDTVSWYQQALGQGPQFIFQYYEEEERQRGNFPDRFSGHQFPNYSSELNVNALLLGDSALYLCASSYRGFVLNQPQHFGDGTRLSIL.

The chain recombines TRBV6-5 with TRBJ2-2; 8 bases are a match to TRBD1. CDR3 length: 15 amino acids. Per germline, CDR1 MNHEY and CDR2 SVGAGI. Trimming at V came to 5 bases and at J to 3 bases, leaving 5 bases not matched to a gene. The CDR3 DNA follows: TGTGCCAGCAGTGCTGGACAGGGTTACACCGGGGAGCTGTTTTTT. Translation gives CASSAGQGYTGELFF.

This clonotype appeared a few times. The chain recombines TRBV27 with TRBJ2-3; TRBD2 agrees at 12 bases. Trimming took 8 bases from V and 4 from J; bases not matched to a gene: 4. The CDR3 contains 14 residues. Germline V lookup: CDR1 MNHEY, CDR2 SMNVEV (reference sequence). The CDR3 DNA reads TGTGCCAGCCTAGCGGGGGGGTTGTCAGATACGCAGTATTTT. It yields the protein CASLAGGLSDTQYF.

The chain employs TRBV7-9 and TRBJ2-5, with D possibly matching TRBD1 (5 bases). V lost 4 bases and J 6 bases, leaving 21 bases between the germline ends. The CDR3 has 16 amino acids. The V gene's germline CDR1 is SEHNR and CDR2 FQNEAQ (reference sequence). In DNA, the CDR3 is TGTGCCAGCAGCTCATCCTTAGGGGTCCCCACCAAGACCCAGTACTTC. It encodes CASSSSLGVPTKTQYF. The entire variable domain, with the rest obtained from reference TRBV7-9 and TRBJ2-5, is as follows: DTGVSQNPRHKITKRGQNVTFRCDPISEHNRLYWYRQTLGQGPEFLTYFQNEAQLEKSRLLSDRFSAERPKGSFSTLEIQRTEQGDSAMYLCASSSSLGVPTKTQYFGPGTRLLVL.

This clonotype turned up a few times. The chain employs TRBV28 and TRBJ1-1; D not certain. V gave up 1 base and J gave up 8 bases, with 11 bases separating them. The CDR3 spans 13 residues. Germline CDR1 and CDR2: MDHEN and SYDVKM. CDR3 nucleotides: TGTGCCAGCAGTTTATTCTCGGAAGGAGAAGCTTTCTTT. It codes for CASSLFSEGEAFF.

This clonotype was counted a few times. The chain links TRBV20-1 to TRBJ2-1, with D possibly TRBD2 on 5 matching bases. Germline CDR1 is DFQATT and CDR2 is SNEGSKA (reference sequence). CDR3 length: 12 residues. V lost 6 bases and J 6 bases, leaving 12 bases between the germline ends. The CDR3 DNA reads as TGCAGTGCCGGGGTAGGGTCCAATGAGCAGTTCTTC. It codes for CSAGVGSNEQFF.

J is TRBJ2-1 and V is TRBV7-6; a weak D match, TRBD2 (7 bases). The germline V gene has CDR1 SGHVS and CDR2 FNYEAQ. Between the trimmed V and J ends, which lost 3 bases and 5 bases, there was a span of 11 bases. There are 14 residues in the CDR3. CDR3 bases: TGTGCCAGCAGCTTGCGGGGGCTACACAATGAGCAGTTCTTC. The encoded protein is CASSLRGLHNEQFF.

The gene calls are TRBV20-1 and TRBJ1-2; no clear D. The ends were cut back, 5 bases at V and 4 bases at J, with 17 bases in the middle. CDR1 and CDR2 (germline): DFQATT, SNEGSKA (reference sequence). The CDR3 is 14 residues long. In DNA form, the CDR3 reads TGCAGTGCTTCCCTAATAATGCTGAGCTATGGCTACACCTTC. This translates into CSASLIMLSYGYTF.

Only a few counts were recorded for this clonotype. The V gene is TRBV5-1, the J gene TRBJ2-7, with D tentatively TRBD1 (6 bases). Germline V gives CDR1 SGHRS, CDR2 YFSETQ. This CDR3 spans 18 amino acids. V was trimmed by 3 bases and J by 3 bases, leaving 25 bases between them. The chain's CDR3 is CASSWDGRGFGKNYEQYF. Written as DNA, the CDR3 is TGCGCCAGCAGCTGGGATGGCAGGGGATTCGGAAAAAACTACGAGCAGTACTTC.

This clonotype was counted only a few times. V is TRBV4-1 and J is TRBJ2-5; D may match TRBD1 or TRBD2 (5 bases each). CDR3 length equals 14 residues. Germline V gene sequence: CDR1 MGHRA, CDR2 YSYEKL. The germline V and J ends were trimmed by 0 bases and 5 bases, with 10 bases remaining between them. This CDR3 reads CASSQEAREETQYF. As DNA, the CDR3 is TGCGCCAGCAGCCAAGAGGCCAGGGAGGAGACCCAGTACTTC.

In its sample, this clonotype was seen a few times. The rearrangement links TRBV14 to TRBJ1-4; D is unclear. CDR1 is SGHDN, CDR2 FVKESK, per germline. This CDR3 is 15 amino acids long. V shed 5 bases and J shed 7 bases, with 17 bases lying between them. The CDR3 loop is CASSRSRGAGEKLFF. The CDR3, as DNA: TGTGCCAGCAGCAGAAGCCGAGGCGCGGGTGAAAAACTGTTTTTT.

The gene calls are TRBV7-6 and TRBJ2-7; the D gene is possibly TRBD1 (6 bases). CDR3 length equals 12 residues. Germline CDR1 and CDR2: SGHVS and FNYEAQ. V shed 5 bases and J shed 5 bases, with 10 bases lying between them. CDR3 sequence (DNA): TGTGCCAGCAGCCCTGGACAGAACGAGCAGTACTTC. This codes for CASSPGQNEQYF.